In its sample, the clone carrying this T cell receptor beta chain was seen once. The antigen is undetermined. The CDR3 consists of 12 residues. V lost 2 bases and J lost 10; bases outside the gene matches: 3. Germline values: CDR1 SGHRS, CDR2 YFSETQ. This sample stems from a study of CD8+CD57+ T cells in acquired aplastic anemia. Study-wide background: DNA recovered from sorted CD4+ and CD8+ cells had a mean of approximately 3 ug. CD4+ cells from healthy donors averaged about 10 million reads. Overall study findings and caveats: The CD8+ Simpson's diversity of patients and controls was not significantly different.

Researchers used genomic DNA as the template to profile TCR beta VDJ and CDR3. From the reads, TCRdb called clonotypes with MiXCR, one entry per CDR3 protein. This table has around 170,000 distinct CDR3 sequences, approximately 45% appearing once. This TCR was sampled from a human donor in good health. Material: sorted CD4+, CD8+, or CD8+CD57+ T cells (not recorded which) from PBMCs. The V and J genes are TRBV5-1 and TRBJ2-1, with TRBD1 identical over 7 bases. The CDR3 reads CASSLTGDEQFF. The CDR3 coding sequence is TGCGCCAGCAGCTTAACAGGGGACGAGCAGTTCTTC.